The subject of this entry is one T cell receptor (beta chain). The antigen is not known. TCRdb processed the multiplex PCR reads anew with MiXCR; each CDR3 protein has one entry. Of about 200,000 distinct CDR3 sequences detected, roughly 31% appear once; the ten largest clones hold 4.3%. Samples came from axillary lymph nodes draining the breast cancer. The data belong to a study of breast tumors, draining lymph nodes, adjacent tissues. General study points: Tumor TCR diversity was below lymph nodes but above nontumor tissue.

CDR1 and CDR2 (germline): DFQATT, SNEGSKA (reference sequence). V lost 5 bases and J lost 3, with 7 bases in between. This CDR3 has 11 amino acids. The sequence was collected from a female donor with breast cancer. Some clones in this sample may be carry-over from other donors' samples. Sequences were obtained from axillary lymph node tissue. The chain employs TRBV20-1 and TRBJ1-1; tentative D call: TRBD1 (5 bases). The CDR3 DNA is TGCAGTGCTGGGGCCTACACTGAAGCTTTCTTT. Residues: CSAGAYTEAFF.